The entry that follows covers one TCR beta chain sequence. This specimen comes from a study of blood T cell repertoires in COVID-19. At the level of the study: Acute and convalescent COVID-19 samples came from the United States, Italy and Spain. PBMCs, B-cell-depleted T cells, or T cells were the source of the cDNA or gDNA that made up the material.

Source study methods: Estimation of nucleated cell counts was performed using reference gene primer amplification. TCRdb's table, derived via immunoSEQ multiplex PCR, lists solely in-frame clones and lacks some. V and J calls and clone size come straight from that table; D and trimming were deduced from the DNA. Here the sample spans 180,000 or so clones, 86% being singletons. Each participant's cohort was designated according to participant-reported clinical history. CDR1 is LGHDT, CDR2 YNNKEL, per germline (reference sequence). V lost 5 bases and J lost 0; bases outside the gene matches: 8. This CDR3 has 17 amino acids.

This rearrangement joins TRBV3-1 (or the pseudogene TRBV3-2) to TRBJ1-3; 9 nucleotides line up with TRBD1. The sequence came from a woman aged 30 to 39 who had recovered from COVID-19. Material: PBMCs or T cells enriched from blood (not recorded which). CDR3 sequence reads: CASSFRGQGISGNTIYF. CDR3 sequence (DNA): TGTGCCAGCAGCTTCCGGGGACAGGGAATCTCTGGAAACACCATATATTTT.